A single sample is the source of the 14 T cell receptor beta chains below, sequenced in a study of identical twins. TCRdb used MiXCR to reprocess the 5' RACE reads, holding one entry per CDR3 protein. The sample includes about 730,000 distinct CDR3 sequences, 20% to 25% of them seen just once. The sample was also reused in another study, on T cells expressing NK-cell markers.

Sequences were obtained from PBMCs. The receptor set was obtained from a woman aged 18 to 35 in good health.

This clonotype showed up just a few times. The V call is TRBV5-1, the J call TRBJ2-2; 10 nucleotides align to TRBD2. The CDR3 has 18 amino acids. J gave up 2 bases and V 0 bases, and 7 bases lay outside the gene matches. Germline V gene lookup returns CDR1 SGHRS and CDR2 YFSETQ. CDR3 in DNA: TGCGCCAGCAGCTTGGGTCTAGCGGGGGCCTACAACACCGGGGAGCTGTTTTTT. As protein: CASSLGLAGAYNTGELFF.

This clonotype has a handful of counts. This sequence joins TRBV12-3 or TRBV12-4 and TRBJ2-3, with a tentative D call TRBD2 (6 bases). Trimming cost V 5 bases and J 10 bases, with 16 bases left between them. CDR3 size: 13 residues. The CDR3 DNA sequence: TGTGCCAGCAGTCGGACTACCAAGATGGCGCAGTATTTT. It yields the protein CASSRTTKMAQYF.

The rearrangement uses TRBV27 and TRBJ2-7; the match to TRBD2 covers 7 bases. Looked up from germline, CDR1 is MNHEY and CDR2 is SMNVEV (reference sequence). The V segment lost 5 bases and the J segment 0 bases; nucleotides outside the gene matches: 4. CDR3 length equals 14 residues. CDR3 coding DNA: TGTGCCAGCAGTGGGAGGGCCAGCTCCTACGAGCAGTACTTC. Translated: CASSGRASSYEQYF.

This clonotype has at least ten counts. This chain connects TRBV12-3 or TRBV12-4 to TRBJ1-2; a weak D match, TRBD1 (5 bases). The CDR3 has 13 residues. Trimming removed 7 bases at V and 4 bases at J, with 13 bases between. CDR3 sequence (DNA): TGTGCCAGCACCCCCGGGGGAGGCTATGGCTACACCTTC. Its protein is CASTPGGGYGYTF.

The chain couples TRBV12-3 or TRBV12-4 to TRBJ2-1; no clear D gene. CDR3 length: 13 amino acids. Trimming took 8 bases from V and 5 from J, leaving 13 bases between them. For the CDR3, the DNA is TGTGCCAGCCGTCTTCGTGGAGACAATGAGCAGTTCTTC. Encoded protein: CASRLRGDNEQFF.

CDR3 region: CASSKAQRGMKNYGYTF. The CDR3 DNA reads TGTGCCAGCAGCAAAGCGCAGAGGGGGATGAAGAACTATGGCTACACCTTC. The chain carries TRBV21-1 and TRBJ1-2; TRBD1 is the table's D call, not checked against the DNA. TRBV21-1 constitutes a pseudogene. The CDR3 is made up of 17 amino acids.

The chain combines TRBV7-2 with TRBJ2-7, with D tentatively TRBD1 or TRBD2 (5 bases each). From germline, CDR1 is SGHTA and CDR2 FQGNSA. Deletions cut 5 bases from V and 6 bases from J, with 20 bases between. The CDR3 runs to 15 residues. CDR3 nucleotide sequence: TGTGCCAGCAGCCACGGGACCCCCATCGCAACCGAGCAGTACTTC. This gives the protein CASSHGTPIATEQYF.

V is TRBV24-1 and J is TRBJ2-1; TRBD2 aligns across 8 bases. CDR1 and CDR2 (germline): KGHDR, SFDVKD. CDR3 length equals 15 residues. V shed 3 bases and J 3 bases; nucleotides not matched to a gene: 3. The CDR3 bases are TGTGCCACCAGTGATGCAACTAGCGGCTACAATGAGCAGTTCTTC. It codes for CATSDATSGYNEQFF.

The rearrangement joins TRBV12-3 or TRBV12-4 to TRBJ1-2; tentatively, D is TRBD1 (5 bases). V lost 2 bases and J lost 8, with 15 bases in between. The CDR3 extends over 14 amino acids. The CDR3 bases are TGTGCCAGCAGTTTAACAGGTTCTGGGGCCGGCTACACCTTC. It yields the protein CASSLTGSGAGYTF.

This chain uses TRBV27 with TRBJ1-2, with TRBD1 matching 10 bases. V shed 7 bases and J 13 bases; nucleotides not matched to a gene: 15. CDR3 length: 14 residues. The germline V gene has CDR1 MNHEY and CDR2 SMNVEV (reference sequence). CDR3 residues: CASTSPGQGSPATF. The CDR3 nucleotides are TGTGCCAGCACCTCTCCGGGACAGGGGTCACCAGCCACCTTC.

The chain combines TRBV20-1 with TRBJ2-1; D remains ambiguous. V was cut by 6 bases and J by 10 bases, with 13 bases left in between. The CDR3 contains 11 residues. Germline assignment: CDR1 DFQATT and CDR2 SNEGSKA (reference sequence). CDR3 amino acids: CSAGPGREQFF. CDR3 nucleotides: TGCAGTGCAGGTCCAGGCCGGGAGCAGTTCTTC.

The rearrangement uses TRBV7-6 and TRBJ2-7; D might be TRBD2 (5 bases). This CDR3 has 14 residues. Trimming left V 5 bases short and J 5 bases short, with 16 bases between. Germline CDR1 is SGHVS and CDR2 is FNYEAQ. CDR3 loop: CASSLSPRAHEQYF. The CDR3 region has the DNA TGTGCCAGCAGCCTGTCACCGAGGGCCCACGAGCAGTACTTC.

There are a few counts of this clonotype. The chain is built from TRBV20-1 and TRBJ1-5, with 11 bases identical to TRBD1. CDR1 is DFQATT, CDR2 SNEGSKA, per germline (reference sequence). The V and J ends lost 3 bases and 8 bases, in that order; junction bases with no gene match: 6. The CDR3 has 14 amino acids. CDR3 loop: CSASGTGGFEPQHF. The CDR3 nucleotides read TGCAGTGCTAGCGGGACAGGGGGATTTGAGCCCCAGCATTTT.

This clonotype was seen only a few times. This rearrangement joins TRBV7-6 to TRBJ2-1; a weak D match, TRBD2 (7 bases). From germline, CDR1 is SGHVS and CDR2 FNYEAQ. This CDR3 region has 14 residues. V was pared by 5 bases and J by 7 bases, with 15 bases between. CDR3 coding DNA: TGTGCCAGCAGCCTAGGGGGGGGTAAAAATGAGCAGTTCTTC. It translates to CASSLGGGKNEQFF. The variable domain in full, with the rest retrieved from reference TRBV7-6 and TRBJ2-1, is GAGVSQSPRYKVTKRGQDVALRCDPISGHVSLYWYRQALGQGPEFLTYFNYEAQQDKSGLPNDRFSAERPEGSISTLTIQRTEQRDSAMYRCASSLGGGKNEQFFGPGTRLTVL.